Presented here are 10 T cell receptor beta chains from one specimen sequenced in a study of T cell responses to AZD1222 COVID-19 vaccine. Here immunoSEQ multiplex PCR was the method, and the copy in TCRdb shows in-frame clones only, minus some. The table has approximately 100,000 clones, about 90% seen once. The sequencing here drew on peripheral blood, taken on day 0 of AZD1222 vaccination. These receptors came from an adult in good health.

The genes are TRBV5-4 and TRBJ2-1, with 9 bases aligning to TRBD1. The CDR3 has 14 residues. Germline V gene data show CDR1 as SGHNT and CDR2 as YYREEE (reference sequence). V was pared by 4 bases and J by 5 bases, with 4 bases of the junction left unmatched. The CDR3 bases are TGTGCCAGCAGCCGTAGGACAGGGGACAATGAGCAGTTCTTC. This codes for CASSRRTGDNEQFF.

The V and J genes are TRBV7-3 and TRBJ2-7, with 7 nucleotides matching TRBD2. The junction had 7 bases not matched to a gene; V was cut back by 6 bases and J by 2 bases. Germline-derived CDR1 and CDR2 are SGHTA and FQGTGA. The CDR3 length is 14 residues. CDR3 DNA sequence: TGTGCCAGCAGGCTCTCTAGCGGACCCTACGAGCAGTACTTC. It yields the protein CASRLSSGPYEQYF.

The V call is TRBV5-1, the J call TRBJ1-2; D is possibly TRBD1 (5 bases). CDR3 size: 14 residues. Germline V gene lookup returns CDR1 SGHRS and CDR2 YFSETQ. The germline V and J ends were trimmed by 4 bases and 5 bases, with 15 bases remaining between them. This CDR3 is CASSEPGRRYGYTF. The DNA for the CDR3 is TGCGCCAGCAGCGAACCGGGACGGAGGTATGGCTACACCTTC.

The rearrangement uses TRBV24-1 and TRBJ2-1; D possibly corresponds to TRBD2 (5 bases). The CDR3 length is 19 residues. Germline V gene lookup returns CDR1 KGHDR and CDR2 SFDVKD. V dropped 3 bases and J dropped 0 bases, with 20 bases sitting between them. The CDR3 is CATSDRHAGTPLSYNEQFF. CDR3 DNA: TGTGCCACCAGTGATCGCCATGCGGGTACCCCCCTCTCCTACAATGAGCAGTTCTTC.

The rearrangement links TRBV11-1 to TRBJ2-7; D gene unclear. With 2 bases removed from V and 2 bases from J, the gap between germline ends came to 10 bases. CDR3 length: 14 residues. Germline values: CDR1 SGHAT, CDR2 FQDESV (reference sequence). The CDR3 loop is CASSLLPTTYEQYF. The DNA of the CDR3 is TGTGCCAGCAGCTTACTCCCCACGACCTACGAGCAGTACTTC.

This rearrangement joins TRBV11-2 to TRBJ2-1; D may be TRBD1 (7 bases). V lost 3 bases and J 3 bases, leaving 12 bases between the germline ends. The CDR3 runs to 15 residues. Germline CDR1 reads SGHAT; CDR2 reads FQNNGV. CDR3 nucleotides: TGTGCCAGCAGCTTGGAGGGACAGTTCTACAATGAGCAGTTCTTC. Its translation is CASSLEGQFYNEQFF.

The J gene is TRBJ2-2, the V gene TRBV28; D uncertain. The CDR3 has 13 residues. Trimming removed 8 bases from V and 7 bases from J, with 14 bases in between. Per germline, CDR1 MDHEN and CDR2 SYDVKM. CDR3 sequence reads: CASGNPNGGELFF. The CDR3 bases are TGTGCCAGCGGAAACCCAAACGGCGGGGAGCTGTTTTTT.

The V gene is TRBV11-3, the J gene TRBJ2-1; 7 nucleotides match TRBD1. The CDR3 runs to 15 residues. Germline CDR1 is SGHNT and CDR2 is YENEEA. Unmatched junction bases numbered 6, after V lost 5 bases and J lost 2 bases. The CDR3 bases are TGTGCCAGCAGCCCGACAGGGTCCGCCTACAATGAGCAGTTCTTC. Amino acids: CASSPTGSAYNEQFF.

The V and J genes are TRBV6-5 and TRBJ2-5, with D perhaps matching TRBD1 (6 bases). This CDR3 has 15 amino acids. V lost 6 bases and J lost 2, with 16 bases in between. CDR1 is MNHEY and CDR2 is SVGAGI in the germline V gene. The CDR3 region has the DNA TGTGCCAGCAGCGAGTTAGGGACATATCAAGAGACCCAGTACTTC. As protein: CASSELGTYQETQYF.

Here the CDR3 reads CASSSGQGTREKLFF. DNA for the CDR3: TGTGCCAGCTCATCGGGACAAGGGACCAGAGAAAAACTGTTTTTT. The chain carries TRBV18 and TRBJ1-4, with D possibly matching TRBD1 (6 bases). The CDR3 is made up of 15 amino acids. Germline values: CDR1 KGHSH, CDR2 LQKENI. The V end lost 5 bases, the J end lost 8 bases, and 18 bases lay between the germline ends.